These 20 T cell receptor beta chains share one sample of origin, sequenced in a study of blood T cell repertoires in COVID-19. Produced via immunoSEQ multiplex PCR; TCRdb's table is partial and in-frame only. This sample has 35,000 to 50,000 clones, with roughly 84% found just once. Sequencing was done on a sample of peripheral blood. The receptors derive from a woman in her 70s with acute or convalescent COVID-19.

This rearrangement joins TRBV19 to TRBJ2-2, with TRBD1 identical over 10 bases. The trim removed 10 bases at V and 0 bases at J, leaving 2 bases unmatched. Germline V gene lookup returns CDR1 LNHDA and CDR2 SQIVND (reference sequence). CDR3 size: 14 residues. CDR3 loop: CATGQGANTGELFF. The CDR3, as DNA: TGTGCCACAGGACAGGGGGCGAACACCGGGGAGCTGTTTTTT.

V usage is TRBV6-6 and J usage is TRBJ1-5; no reliable D call. The CDR3 sequence is 15 residues long. V lost 4 bases and J 2 bases, leaving 12 bases between the germline ends. CDR1 and CDR2 (germline): MNHNY, SVGAGI (reference sequence). The CDR3 DNA reads as TGTGCCAGCAGTTTGGCAGGCCGTGGCAATCAGCCCCAGCATTTT. Translation gives CASSLAGRGNQPQHF.

V and J are TRBV7-9 and TRBJ2-3; 15 bases agree with TRBD2. The CDR3 sequence is 18 residues long. Germline values: CDR1 SEHNR, CDR2 FQNEAQ (reference sequence). The J segment lost 3 bases and the V segment lost 5 bases, leaving 9 bases of the junction unmatched. The CDR3 loop reads CASSPQSGTSGRTDTQYF. CDR3 in DNA: TGTGCCAGCAGCCCTCAATCCGGGACTAGCGGGAGGACAGATACGCAGTATTTT. The whole variable domain, remainder taken from reference TRBV7-9 and TRBJ2-3, is DTGVSQNPRHKITKRGQNVTFRCDPISEHNRLYWYRQTLGQGPEFLTYFQNEAQLEKSRLLSDRFSAERPKGSFSTLEIQRTEQGDSAMYLCASSPQSGTSGRTDTQYFGPGTRLTVL.

This sequence joins TRBV28 and TRBJ2-2; D unclear. Trimming took 6 bases from V and 7 from J, leaving 9 bases between them. The germline V gene encodes CDR1 MDHEN and CDR2 SYDVKM. This CDR3 is 12 amino acids long. In nucleotides, the CDR3 is TGTGCCAGCAGATATCCTAGCGGGGAGCTGTTTTTT. Translating it yields CASRYPSGELFF. Combining the CDR3 with reference TRBV28 and TRBJ2-2 gives the whole variable domain DVKVTQSSRYLVKRTGEKVFLECVQDMDHENMFWYRQDPGLGLRLIYFSYDVKMKEKGDIPEGYSVSREKKERFSLILESASTNQTSMYLCASRYPSGELFFGEGSRLTVL.

CDR3: CASSVGPAGFGASTDTQYF. The CDR3 DNA reads TGTGCCAGCAGCGTAGGGCCAGCGGGATTCGGCGCTAGCACAGATACGCAGTATTTT. The chain uses TRBV9 and TRBJ2-3, with TRBD2 matching 7 bases. The CDR3 contains 19 residues. The junction had 13 bases not matched to a gene; V was cut back by 0 bases and J by 0 bases. Germline V gene data show CDR1 as SGDLS and CDR2 as YYNGEE.

V usage is TRBV7-9 and J usage is TRBJ2-3; 8 bases are a match to TRBD2. The CDR3 length is 16 residues. The junction had 11 bases not matched to a gene; V was cut back by 4 bases and J by 5 bases. From germline, CDR1 is SEHNR and CDR2 FQNEAQ (reference sequence). The DNA of the CDR3 is TGTGCCAGCAGCTCACTCGGGACTAGGCGAGTAGATACGCAGTATTTT. Translating it yields CASSSLGTRRVDTQYF.

This clone was found a few times. The chain combines TRBV29-1 with TRBJ2-7; 8 bases map to TRBD1. Germline trimming cut 8 bases from V and 3 bases from J; bases unmatched to any gene: 6. The CDR3 is 12 residues long. Per the germline V gene, CDR1 is SQVTM and CDR2 is ANQGSEA. In DNA form, the CDR3 reads TGCAGCATACAGGGGGGCTACTACGAGCAGTACTTC. This codes for CSIQGGYYEQYF.

The table lists this clone with a count of one. The chain links TRBV5-6 to TRBJ2-2; a weak D match, TRBD1 (6 bases). Per the germline V gene, CDR1 is SGHDT and CDR2 is YYEEEE. There are 15 residues in the CDR3. V shed 6 bases and J shed 3 bases, with 15 bases lying between them. The CDR3 nucleotides are TGTGCCAGCACACTACAGGGTTTTGACACCGGGGAGCTGTTTTTT. Residues: CASTLQGFDTGELFF.

V and J are TRBV7-2 and TRBJ2-1; 11 nucleotides match TRBD2. This CDR3 has 17 amino acids. J gave up 4 bases and V 6 bases, and 11 bases lay outside the gene matches. The germline V gene has CDR1 SGHTA and CDR2 FQGNSA. CDR3 amino acids: CASSSPRGLAAYNEQFF. As DNA, the CDR3 is TGTGCCAGCAGTTCCCCCCGGGGACTAGCGGCTTACAATGAGCAGTTCTTC.

CDR3 in DNA: TGTGCCACCAGTGACCCGGGACAGGGTGGTCAGCCCCAGCATTTT. Encoded protein: CATSDPGQGGQPQHF. The chain has TRBV24-1 and TRBJ1-5, with 9 bases matching TRBD1. Germline V gives CDR1 KGHDR, CDR2 SFDVKD. V lost 4 bases and J lost 6; bases outside the gene matches: 6. CDR3 size: 15 residues.

The chain couples TRBV5-1 to TRBJ2-4; 7 nucleotides agree with TRBD1. CDR3 length: 15 amino acids. Germline loops: CDR1 SGHRS, CDR2 YFSETQ. J was trimmed by 7 bases and V by 0 bases; bases with no gene match: 7. The CDR3 loop is CASSLAPGGRNIQYF. For the CDR3, the DNA is TGCGCCAGCAGCTTGGCGCCAGGGGGTAGGAACATTCAGTACTTC.

This clone has a handful of counts. This rearrangement joins TRBV4-3 to TRBJ2-2; tentative D call: TRBD2 (5 bases). The CDR3 has 15 residues. Germline-derived CDR1 and CDR2 are LGHNA and YSLEER. The V end was cut by 4 bases, the J end by 2 bases, with 11 bases between. Here the CDR3 reads CASSLGLSNTGELFF. The CDR3 bases are TGCGCCAGCAGCCTCGGACTTTCAAACACCGGGGAGCTGTTTTTT.

The chain couples TRBV5-1 to TRBJ2-1, with TRBD1 matching 12 bases. Germline V gene data show CDR1 as SGHRS and CDR2 as YFSETQ. V trimming: 5 bases; J trimming: 0 bases; junction bases outside the gene matches: 12. CDR3 length: 19 amino acids. This chain's CDR3 is CASSSPGQGADGSYNEQFF. CDR3 bases: TGCGCCAGCAGTAGCCCGGGACAGGGGGCCGACGGCTCCTACAATGAGCAGTTCTTC.

V and J are TRBV3-1 (or the pseudogene TRBV3-2) and TRBJ1-2; D ambiguous. CDR1 is LGHDT and CDR2 is YNNKEL in the germline V gene (reference sequence). Trimming left V 5 bases short and J 2 bases short, with 6 bases between. The CDR3 extends over 12 amino acids. CDR3 in DNA: TGTGCCAGCAGCACACAAAACTATGGCTACACCTTC. Protein sequence: CASSTQNYGYTF.

This clone was recorded only once. J is TRBJ2-7 and V is TRBV5-1; 10 bases are shared with TRBD1. Germline V gene sequence: CDR1 SGHRS, CDR2 YFSETQ. This CDR3 contains 14 residues. Trimming took 5 bases from V and 5 from J; bases not matched to a gene: 7. The CDR3 DNA reads as TGCGCCAGCAGGGGGGACAGGGGATTGAACGAGCAGTACTTC. Residues: CASRGDRGLNEQYF.

The CDR3 bases are TGTGCCGGATCCGGGGTCCTGAACACTGAAGCTTTCTTT. It yields the protein CAGSGVLNTEAFF. This sequence joins TRBV28 and TRBJ1-1; D is ambiguous. This CDR3 is built from 13 residues. V was pared by 11 bases and J by 0 bases, with 13 bases between. Germline CDR1 reads MDHEN; CDR2 reads SYDVKM.

The chain links TRBV15 to TRBJ2-7, with TRBD2 identical over 15 bases. The germline CDR1 and CDR2 sequences are LNHNV and YYDKDF (reference sequence). The V segment lost 4 bases and the J segment 4 bases; nucleotides outside the gene matches: 5. The CDR3 extends over 16 amino acids. The CDR3 loop reads CATSTRGLAGGYEQYF. CDR3 sequence (DNA): TGTGCCACCAGCACCCGGGGACTAGCGGGAGGATACGAGCAGTACTTC.

Only a few counts were recorded for this clone. The chain is built from TRBV4-2 and TRBJ2-7; 10 bases agree with TRBD2. The CDR3 is made up of 15 amino acids. V lost 3 bases, J lost 3 bases, and 5 bases stayed unmatched. Germline V lookup: CDR1 LGHNA, CDR2 YNFKEQ. CDR3 coding DNA: TGTGCCAGCAGCCACAAACTAGCGGGAAGCTACGAGCAGTACTTC. Encoded protein: CASSHKLAGSYEQYF.

This clone has more than one count but fewer than ten. The CDR3 protein is CASRRETGGAYEQYF. The CDR3 DNA sequence: TGTGCCAGTAGACGAGAGACAGGGGGTGCCTACGAGCAGTACTTC. The chain carries TRBV19 and TRBJ2-7; 9 bases fit TRBD1. V gave up 6 bases and J gave up 2 bases; unmatched junction bases: 8. Germline loops: CDR1 LNHDA, CDR2 SQIVND (reference sequence). The CDR3 is 15 residues long.

This chain links TRBV5-1 with TRBJ1-2; 7 bases align to TRBD1. Germline values: CDR1 SGHRS, CDR2 YFSETQ. J was trimmed by 6 bases and V by 2 bases; bases with no gene match: 7. The CDR3 has 14 amino acids. The CDR3 spells CASSLMTGLNGYTF. Written as DNA, the CDR3 is TGCGCCAGCAGCTTAATGACAGGGTTAAATGGCTACACCTTC.